This T cell receptor (beta chain) was found in a study of cytomegalovirus exposure and HLA in healthy donors. Whole-study results and caveats: TCR beta chains numbering more than 150 were designated cytomegalovirus-associated. Productive rates of about 90% or about 30% were seen for most TCR beta V segments in an earlier analysis. The analysis excluded some indistinguishable V segments, including TRBV6-2 and TRBV6-3.

Comment on this clone: The antigen remains undetermined.

The ends lost 5 bases at V and 8 bases at J; junction bases unmatched: 9. The CDR3 consists of 14 residues. From germline, CDR1 is MNHEY and CDR2 SVGAGI. Researchers ran the PCR with 60 Vbeta and 13 Jbeta primers. Here immunoSEQ multiplex PCR was the method, and the copy in TCRdb shows in-frame clones only, minus some. There are 150,000 or so clones in the sample; about 75% occur only once, and 2% to 2.5% lies in the top ten. The receptor comes from a female donor in good health and CMV-seronegative. The rearrangement uses TRBV6-5 and TRBJ2-3; 8 positions match TRBD2. Sequencing was carried out using PBMCs. CDR3 loop: CASSLPGLGVTQYF. CDR3 sequence (DNA): TGTGCCAGCAGTCTTCCGGGACTAGGCGTTACGCAGTATTTT.